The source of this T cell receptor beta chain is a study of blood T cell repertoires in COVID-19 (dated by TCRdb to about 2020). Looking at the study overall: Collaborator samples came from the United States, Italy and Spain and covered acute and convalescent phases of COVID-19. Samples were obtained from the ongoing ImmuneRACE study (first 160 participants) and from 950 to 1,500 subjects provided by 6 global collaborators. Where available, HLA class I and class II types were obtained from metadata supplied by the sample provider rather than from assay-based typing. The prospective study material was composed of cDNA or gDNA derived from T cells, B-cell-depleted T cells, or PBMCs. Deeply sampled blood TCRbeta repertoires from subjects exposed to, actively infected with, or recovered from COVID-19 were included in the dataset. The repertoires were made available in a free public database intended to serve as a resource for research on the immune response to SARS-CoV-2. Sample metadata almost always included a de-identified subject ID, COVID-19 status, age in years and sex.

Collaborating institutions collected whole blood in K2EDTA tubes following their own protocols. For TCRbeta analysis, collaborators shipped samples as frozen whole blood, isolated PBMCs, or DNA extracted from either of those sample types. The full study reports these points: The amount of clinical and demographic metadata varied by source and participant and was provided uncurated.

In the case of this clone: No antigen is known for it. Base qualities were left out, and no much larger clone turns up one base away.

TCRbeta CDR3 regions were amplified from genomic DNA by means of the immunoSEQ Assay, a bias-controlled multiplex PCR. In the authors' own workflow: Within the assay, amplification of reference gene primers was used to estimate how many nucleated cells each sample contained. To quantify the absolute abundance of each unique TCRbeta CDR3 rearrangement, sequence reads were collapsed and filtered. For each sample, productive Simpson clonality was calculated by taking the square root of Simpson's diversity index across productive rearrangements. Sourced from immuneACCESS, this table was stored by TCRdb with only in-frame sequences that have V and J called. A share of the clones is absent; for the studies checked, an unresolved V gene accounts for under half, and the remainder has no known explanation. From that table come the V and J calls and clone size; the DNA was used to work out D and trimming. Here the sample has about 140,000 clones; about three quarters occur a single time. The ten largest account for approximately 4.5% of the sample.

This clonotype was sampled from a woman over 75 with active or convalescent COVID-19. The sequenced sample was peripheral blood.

DNA sequence: TGTGCCAGCAGTTCCCAAGGAATGGGGCGGTCACCCCTCCACTTT. Its amino acids are CASSSQGMGRSPLHF. The rearrangement combines TRBV28 with TRBJ1-6; the best D guess is TRBD1, with 5 bases matching. Including the terminal cysteine and phenylalanine, the CDR3 comprises 15 residues. The kept DNA is CDR3 alone, 45 bases in frame from the first base. V and J are truncated by 4 bases and 10 bases respectively, leaving an intervening sequence of 17 bases. CDR1 and CDR2 are drawn from the germline V gene: MDHEN, SYDVKM.